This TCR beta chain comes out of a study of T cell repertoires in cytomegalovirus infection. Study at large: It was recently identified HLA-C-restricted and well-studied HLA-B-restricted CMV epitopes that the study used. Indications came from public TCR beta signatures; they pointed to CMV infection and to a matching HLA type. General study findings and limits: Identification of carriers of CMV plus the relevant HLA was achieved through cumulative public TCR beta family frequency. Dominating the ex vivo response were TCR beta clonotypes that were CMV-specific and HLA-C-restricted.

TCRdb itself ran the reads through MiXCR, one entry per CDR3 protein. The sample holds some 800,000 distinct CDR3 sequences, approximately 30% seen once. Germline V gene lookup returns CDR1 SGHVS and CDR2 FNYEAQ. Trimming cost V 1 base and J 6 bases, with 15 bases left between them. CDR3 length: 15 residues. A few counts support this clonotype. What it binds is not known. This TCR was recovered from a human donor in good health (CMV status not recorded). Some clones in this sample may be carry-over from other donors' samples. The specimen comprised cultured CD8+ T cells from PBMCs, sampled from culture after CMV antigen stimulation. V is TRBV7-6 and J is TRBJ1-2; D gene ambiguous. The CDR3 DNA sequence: TGTGCCAGCAGCTTAGGTCTGGGTACGTGGAATGGCTACACCTTC. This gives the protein CASSLGLGTWNGYTF.